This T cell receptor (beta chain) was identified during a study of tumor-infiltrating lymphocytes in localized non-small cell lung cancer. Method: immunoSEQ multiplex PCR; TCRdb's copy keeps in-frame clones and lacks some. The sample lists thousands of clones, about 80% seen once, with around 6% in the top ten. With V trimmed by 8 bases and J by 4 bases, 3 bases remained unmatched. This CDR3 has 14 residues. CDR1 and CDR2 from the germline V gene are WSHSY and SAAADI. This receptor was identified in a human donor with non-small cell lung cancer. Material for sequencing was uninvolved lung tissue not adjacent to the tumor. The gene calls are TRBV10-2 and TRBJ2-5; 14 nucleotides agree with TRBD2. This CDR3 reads CASGTSGRSETQYF. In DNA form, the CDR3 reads TGCGCCAGCGGGACTAGCGGGAGATCAGAGACCCAGTACTTC.